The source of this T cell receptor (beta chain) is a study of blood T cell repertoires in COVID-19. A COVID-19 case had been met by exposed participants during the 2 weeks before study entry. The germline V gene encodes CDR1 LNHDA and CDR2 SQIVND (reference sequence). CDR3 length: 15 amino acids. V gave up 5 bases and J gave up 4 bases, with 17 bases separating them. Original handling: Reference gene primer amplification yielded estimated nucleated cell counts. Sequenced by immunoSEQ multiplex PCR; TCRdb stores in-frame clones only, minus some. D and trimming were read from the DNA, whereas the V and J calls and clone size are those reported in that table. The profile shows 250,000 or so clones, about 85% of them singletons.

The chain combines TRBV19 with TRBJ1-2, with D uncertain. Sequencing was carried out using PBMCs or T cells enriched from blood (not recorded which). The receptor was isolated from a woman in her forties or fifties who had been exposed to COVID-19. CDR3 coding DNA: TGTGCCAGTAGTTCTCACGGACGGGAGACCTATGGCTACACCTTC. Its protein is CASSSHGRETYGYTF.